This T cell receptor (beta chain) was identified in a study of memory CD4+ T cells and cytomegalovirus serostatus. Study-wide context: Of the healthy Belgian adults, nine or ten were CMV seropositive and approximately 25 seronegative.

Assay: immunoSEQ multiplex PCR; the TCRdb copy retains only in-frame clones and omits some. The sample has under 45,000 clones, 60% to 85% seen once. The sort gate was single viable CD3+CD4+CD8-CD45RO+ cells for memory CD4+ T cells. CDR1 and CDR2 (germline): SGHRS, YFSETQ. The trim removed 3 bases at V and 3 bases at J, leaving 3 bases unmatched. CDR3 length: 16 residues. Study results and limitations: Median bootstrapped AUC for CMV status was approximately 0.95 originally, 0.75 to 0.91 US-trained. The CMV-associated TCR signature appears largely within the CD4+ memory repertoire.

With regard to this clone: Antigen: not known.

This receptor was taken from an adult in good health and CMV-seronegative. This chain links TRBV5-1 with TRBJ2-3; 14 positions agree with TRBD2. The material sequenced was memory CD4+ T cells from blood. The chain's CDR3 is CASSSWTSGGTDTQYF. As DNA, the CDR3 is TGCGCCAGCAGCTCTTGGACTAGCGGGGGGACAGATACGCAGTATTTT. The whole variable domain, filled in from reference TRBV5-1 and TRBJ2-3, reads KAGVTQTPRYLIKTRGQQVTLSCSPISGHRSVSWYQQTPGQGLQFLFEYFSETQRNKGNFPGRFSGRQFSNSRSEMNVSTLELGDSALYLCASSSWTSGGTDTQYFGPGTRLTVL.